This is a list of T cell receptor beta chains from one sample in a study of cytomegalovirus exposure and HLA in healthy donors. Using immunoSEQ multiplex PCR, the repertoire was profiled, and TCRdb retains in-frame clones only, with some absent. In the table there are 150,000 to 200,000 clones, roughly four fifths of which are singletons. The specimen was PBMCs. Every receptor here comes from a man aged 45-65 years in good health and CMV-seropositive. Each CDR3 is given with its conserved first and last residue. The D gene is left open where the match is weak. Size is stated for part of the rows, as once, few or many counts, or as a class when the clone is expanded.

TRBD1,TRBJ2-5,TRBV9,NA,CASSHRQGAYETQYF,TGTGCCAGCAGCCACCGACAGGGGGCGTATGAGACCCAGTACTTC
TRBD1,TRBJ1-5,TRBV6-1,NA,CASSKGQGWNQPQHF,TGTGCCAGCAGTAAAGGACAGGGATGGAATCAGCCCCAGCATTTT
TRBD2,TRBJ2-7,TRBV23-1,NA,CASSQSVERLAGLTYEQYF,TGCGCCAGCAGTCAATCCGTGGAAAGACTAGCGGGACTCACCTACGAGCAGTACTTC
TRBD2,TRBJ2-1,TRBV6-4,few,CASSRGGEPYNEQFF,TGTGCCAGCAGTCGGGGGGGAGAACCCTACAATGAGCAGTTCTTC
NA,TRBJ2-2,TRBV9,few,CASSSRGVVEAGELFF,TGTGCCAGCAGCTCCCGAGGCGTAGTTGAGGCCGGGGAGCTGTTTTTT
NA,TRBJ2-1,TRBV5-1,NA,CASSWGPQGHEQFF,TGCGCCAGCAGCTGGGGCCCCCAAGGCCATGAGCAGTTCTTC
TRBD1,TRBJ1-1,TRBV6-5,NA,CASSGQGLYEAFF,TGTGCCAGCAGTGGACAGGGACTTTATGAAGCTTTCTTT
NA,TRBJ2-7,TRBV2,NA,CASSYQAYEQYF,TGTGCCAGCAGTTACCAGGCCTACGAGCAGTACTTC
TRBD1,TRBJ2-2,TRBV5-6,NA,CASSLGQGDTGELFF,TGTGCCAGCAGCTTGGGGCAGGGGGATACCGGGGAGCTGTTTTTT
TRBD1,TRBJ1-1,TRBV30,NA,CAWPEQGAVTEAFF,TGTGCCTGGCCCGAACAGGGGGCTGTCACTGAAGCTTTCTTT
NA,TRBJ2-1,TRBV5-1,NA,CASSLERGHEQFF,TGCGCCAGCAGCTTGGAAAGAGGGCATGAGCAGTTCTTC
NA,TRBJ2-7,TRBV7-9,few,CASSLTGNYYEQYF,TGTGCCAGCAGCTTAACAGGGAATTATTACGAGCAGTACTTC
NA,TRBJ1-3,TRBV5-3,few,CARSPRQDPSSGNTIYF,TGTGCCAGAAGCCCAAGACAGGACCCGAGCTCTGGAAACACCATATATTTT
TRBD1,TRBJ1-1,TRBV28,NA,CASSLTGGNTEAFF,TGTGCCAGCAGTCTGACAGGGGGGAACACTGAAGCTTTCTTT
NA,TRBJ2-5,TRBV28,NA,CASSSGQRAQYF,TGTGCCAGCAGTTCCGGGCAGCGGGCACAGTACTTC
TRBD2,TRBJ2-3,TRBV5-1,NA,CASSSSGTSGSTDTQYF,TGCGCCAGCAGCTCCTCCGGGACTAGCGGGAGCACAGATACGCAGTATTTT
NA,TRBJ2-1,TRBV29-1,NA,CSVGTVTYNEQFF,TGCAGCGTTGGGACAGTTACCTACAATGAGCAGTTCTTC
NA,TRBJ2-7,TRBV21-1,NA,CASSKEGGLYEQYF,TGTGCCAGCAGCAAAGAGGGGGGGCTCTACGAGCAGTACTTC
TRBD1,TRBJ2-3,TRBV19,NA,CASSIGPGQPSTDTQYF,TGTGCCAGTAGTATAGGCCCGGGACAGCCTAGCACAGATACGCAGTATTTT
NA,TRBJ1-5,TRBV28,NA,CASSSALYSNQPQHF,TGTGCCAGCAGTTCTGCCCTCTATAGCAATCAGCCCCAGCATTTT
TRBD2,TRBJ2-3,TRBV5-6,NA,CASISSGRREFADTQYF,TGTGCCAGCATCTCCTCCGGTCGGCGGGAGTTTGCAGATACGCAGTATTTT
TRBD2,TRBJ2-7,TRBV7-2,NA,CASSAGGGGVQYF,TGTGCCAGCAGCGCCGGGGGGGGCGGGGTCCAGTACTTC
NA,TRBJ1-2,TRBV4-3,few,CASSQDLADYGYTF,TGCGCCAGCAGCCAAGATTTGGCGGACTATGGCTACACCTTC
NA,TRBJ1-2,TRBV7-9,NA,CSSSLQGYGYTF,TGTTCCAGCAGCTTACAGGGCTATGGCTACACCTTC
TRBD1,TRBJ2-7,TRBV7-2,NA,CASSLSGDSYEQYF,TGTGCCAGCAGCTTAAGTGGGGACAGCTACGAGCAGTACTTC
NA,TRBJ1-1,TRBV7-6,NA,CASRLKGDTEAFF,TGTGCCAGCCGCCTCAAAGGGGACACTGAAGCTTTCTTT
TRBD2,TRBJ2-1,TRBV6-5,NA,CASEISGSGREQFF,TGTGCCAGCGAAATTAGCGGGAGTGGTCGTGAGCAGTTCTTC